The clone carrying this TCR beta chain was observed a few times. Its target is not known. During its preparation, the TCRbeta library received unique molecular identifiers. TCRdb fed the PCR reads into MiXCR, producing one record per CDR3 protein. The table shows 40,000 to 60,000 distinct CDR3 sequences, with 9.2% occurring only once. V lost 5 bases and J 8 bases, leaving 15 bases between the germline ends. This CDR3 region has 13 residues. The germline gives CDR1 SGHAT, CDR2 FQNNGV. This sample stems from a study of T-cell reconstitution after alpha-beta-depleted transplantation in children. Study results and limitations: After transplant, at about two months, alpha-beta T cells were reportedly derived from several hundred expanded graft clones. By one year post-transplant, T-cell counts and diversity largely arose from T cells that were newly produced.

The sequence was obtained from a male patient between 2 and 10 years old who had a stem cell transplant for chronic granulomatous disease, so the T cells may come from the graft donor. Material: PBMCs, mostly from graft donor cells, obtained 60 days after TCRalphabeta/CD19-depleted stem cell transplant. The V and J genes are TRBV11-2 and TRBJ1-2; D is unclear. CDR3 in DNA: TGTGCCAGCAGCCCGGGTCCCCCGAGGGGCTACACCTTC. The encoded protein is CASSPGPPRGYTF.